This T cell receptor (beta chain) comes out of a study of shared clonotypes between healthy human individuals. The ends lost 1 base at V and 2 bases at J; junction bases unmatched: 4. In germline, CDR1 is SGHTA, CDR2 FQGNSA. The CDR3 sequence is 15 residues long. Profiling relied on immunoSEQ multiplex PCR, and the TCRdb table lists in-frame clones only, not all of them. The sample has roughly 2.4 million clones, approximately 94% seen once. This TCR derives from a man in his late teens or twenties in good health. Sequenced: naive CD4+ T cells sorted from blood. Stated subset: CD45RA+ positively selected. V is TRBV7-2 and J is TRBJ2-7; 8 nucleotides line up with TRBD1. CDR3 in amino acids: CASSLETGDPYEQYF. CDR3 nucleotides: TGTGCCAGCAGCTTAGAGACAGGGGACCCCTACGAGCAGTACTTC.